The rows below give T cell receptor beta chains drawn from one sample of a study of liver allograft versus peripheral blood T cells. TCRdb re-called the reads with MiXCR, one entry per CDR3 protein. The sample holds some 730 distinct CDR3 sequences, 15% to 20% seen once. The receptor source for this set is a human patient who had a liver transplant. Some T cells could come from the graft donor. The CDR3 runs from the conserved cysteine through the conserved F or W. Fields, in order: D gene, clone size, V gene, J gene, CDR3 length, CDR3 protein, CDR3 DNA. A D gene is named only where the DNA matches it firmly. The listing skips clone size in some rows; elsewhere it reads once, few, many or a size class.

D: -; size: medium-sized; V: TRBV19; J: TRBJ2-7; length: 12; CDR3: CASSQGGYEQYF; DNA: TGTGCCAGTAGCCAAGGGGGCTACGAGCAGTACTTC
D: TRBD1; size: medium-sized; V: TRBV20-1; J: TRBJ1-1; length: 14; CDR3: CSARAGTGDTEAFF; DNA: TGCAGTGCTAGAGCCGGGACAGGGGACACTGAAGCTTTCTTT
D: TRBD2; size: -; V: TRBV11-1; J: TRBJ2-3; length: 19; CDR3: CASSWGRTSGGAGTDTQYF; DNA: TGTGCCAGCAGCTGGGGTCGGACTAGCGGGGGGGCCGGGACAGATACGCAGTATTTT
D: -; size: few; V: TRBV6-1; J: TRBJ2-4; length: 19; CDR3: CASSDREAGAWMAKNIQYF; DNA: TGTGCCAGCAGTGATAGAGAGGCAGGGGCATGGATGGCCAAAAACATTCAGTACTTC
D: TRBD1; size: -; V: TRBV4-1; J: TRBJ1-2; length: 16; CDR3: CASSQDGTQGAYGYTF; DNA: TGCGCCAGCAGCCAAGATGGGACGCAGGGGGCTTATGGCTACACCTTC
D: -; size: medium-sized; V: TRBV15; J: TRBJ1-1; length: 14; CDR3: CATSKWGGNTEAFF; DNA: TGTGCCACCAGCAAATGGGGGGGGAACACTGAAGCTTTCTTT
D: TRBD1; size: medium-sized; V: TRBV13; J: TRBJ2-7; length: 14; CDR3: CASSLVYRGHEQYF; DNA: TGTGCCAGCAGCTTAGTATACAGGGGGCACGAGCAGTACTTC
D: TRBD1; size: large; V: TRBV29-1; J: TRBJ2-1; length: 13; CDR3: CSVERTGRPEQFF; DNA: TGCAGCGTTGAAAGGACAGGTCGGCCCGAGCAGTTCTTC
D: -; size: large; V: TRBV7-9; J: TRBJ1-6; length: 14; CDR3: CASSSAVYNSPLHF; DNA: TGTGCCAGCAGTTCAGCAGTCTATAATTCACCCCTCCACTTT
D: -; size: medium-sized; V: TRBV7-9; J: TRBJ1-1; length: 14; CDR3: CASSPPRDHTEAFF; DNA: TGTGCCAGCAGCCCCCCCCGGGACCACACTGAAGCTTTCTTT
D: -; size: large; V: TRBV13; J: TRBJ1-1; length: 15; CDR3: CASSLIYGLNTEAFF; DNA: TGTGCCAGCAGCTTAATCTACGGTTTGAACACTGAAGCTTTCTTT
D: -; size: large; V: TRBV6-5; J: TRBJ2-1; length: 15; CDR3: CASSYSAGSRSEQFF; DNA: TGTGCCAGCAGTTACTCGGCAGGGTCAAGGAGTGAGCAGTTCTTC
D: -; size: large; V: TRBV12-3/TRBV12-4; J: TRBJ1-2; length: 11; CDR3: CASSPGYGYTF; DNA: TGTGCCAGCAGTCCAGGGTATGGCTACACCTTC
D: -; size: medium-sized; V: TRBV6-2/TRBV6-3; J: TRBJ2-2; length: 13; CDR3: CASSYDNTGELFF; DNA: TGTGCCAGCAGTTACGACAACACCGGGGAGCTGTTTTTT
D: -; size: medium-sized; V: TRBV6-5; J: TRBJ2-7; length: 15; CDR3: CASSYSKGNRDEQYF; DNA: TGTGCCAGCAGTTACTCGAAGGGGAATAGGGACGAGCAGTACTTC
D: TRBD2; size: few; V: TRBV19; J: TRBJ2-5; length: 16; CDR3: CASSSGAWRGEETQYF; DNA: TGTGCCAGTAGTTCGGGCGCTTGGCGGGGGGAAGAGACCCAGTACTTC
D: -; size: large; V: TRBV27; J: TRBJ1-1; length: 12; CDR3: CASSGTNTEAFF; DNA: TGTGCCAGCAGTGGCACAAACACTGAAGCTTTCTTT
D: -; size: medium-sized; V: TRBV12-3/TRBV12-4; J: TRBJ1-1; length: 14; CDR3: CASTWGVGGTEAFF; DNA: TGTGCCAGCACCTGGGGGGTTGGGGGAACTGAAGCTTTCTTT
D: -; size: medium-sized; V: TRBV5-4; J: TRBJ2-1; length: 13; CDR3: CASSAGLYNEQFF; DNA: TGTGCCAGCAGCGCAGGACTATACAATGAGCAGTTCTTC
D: -; size: large; V: TRBV19; J: TRBJ1-3; length: 16; CDR3: CASSIGIFSSGNTIYF; DNA: TGTGCCAGTAGTATAGGGATTTTCAGCTCTGGAAACACCATATATTTT
D: -; size: large; V: TRBV19; J: TRBJ1-5; length: 14; CDR3: CASSIVGSHQPQHF; DNA: TGTGCCAGTAGTATTGTAGGGAGCCATCAGCCCCAGCATTTT
D: TRBD1; size: large; V: TRBV19; J: TRBJ1-2; length: 14; CDR3: CASSPTGEDYGYTF; DNA: TGTGCCAGTAGTCCTACAGGGGAAGACTATGGCTACACCTTC
D: -; size: -; V: TRBV4-3; J: TRBJ1-1; length: 14; CDR3: CASSQEATNTEAFF; DNA: TGCGCCAGCAGCCAAGAGGCCACGAACACTGAAGCTTTCTTT
D: -; size: large; V: TRBV27; J: TRBJ1-1; length: 11; CDR3: CASLRGTEAFF; DNA: TGTGCCAGCTTGAGAGGGACTGAAGCTTTCTTT
D: TRBD2; size: -; V: TRBV10-3; J: TRBJ2-7; length: 15; CDR3: CAISEPYGGGDEQYF; DNA: TGTGCCATCAGTGAGCCCTACGGGGGAGGGGACGAGCAGTACTTC
D: -; size: medium-sized; V: TRBV11-2; J: TRBJ2-1; length: 15; CDR3: CASSPSPGPHNEQFF; DNA: TGTGCCAGCAGCCCCTCCCCGGGGCCCCACAATGAGCAGTTCTTC
D: -; size: -; V: TRBV4-3; J: TRBJ1-1; length: 13; CDR3: CASSQAGNTEAFF; DNA: TGCGCCAGCAGCCAAGCGGGGAACACTGAAGCTTTCTTT
D: TRBD1; size: -; V: TRBV4-1; J: TRBJ1-1; length: 17; CDR3: CASSHLPGQALNTEAFF; DNA: TGCGCCAGCAGCCATTTACCGGGACAGGCCTTGAACACTGAAGCTTTCTTT
D: -; size: -; V: TRBV7-9; J: TRBJ2-3; length: 17; CDR3: CASSSMGGEERTDTQYF; DNA: TGTGCCAGCAGCTCTATGGGGGGAGAGGAGAGGACAGATACGCAGTATTTT
D: -; size: medium-sized; V: TRBV5-6; J: TRBJ1-6; length: 13; CDR3: CASSTKDILSLHF; DNA: TGTGCCAGCAGCACAAAGGACATCTTATCCCTCCACTTT
D: -; size: medium-sized; V: TRBV29-1; J: TRBJ2-4; length: 18; CDR3: CSVEAPAPRAVTLNIQYF; DNA: TGCAGCGTTGAAGCCCCGGCCCCCCGCGCGGTTACCCTAAACATTCAGTACTTC